The 25 T cell receptor beta chains below were found in one sample sequenced in a study of blood T cell repertoires in COVID-19. Data came from immunoSEQ multiplex PCR; TCRdb stores just in-frame clones and leaves some out. In the table there are roughly 190,000 clones, about 89% of which are singletons. Sequencing input: peripheral blood. These receptors were obtained from a man aged 70-80 years with acute or convalescent COVID-19.

The CDR3 nucleotides are TGTGCCAGCAGCTTAGCGGGGGAGGAGTTCTTC. Its translation is CASSLAGEEFF. The genes are TRBV6-5 and TRBJ2-1, with 9 bases aligning to TRBD2. V was pared by 6 bases and J by 14 bases, with 5 bases of the junction left unmatched. The CDR3 contains 11 residues. In germline, CDR1 is MNHEY, CDR2 SVGAGI.

The chain couples TRBV10-3 to TRBJ2-1; TRBD1 matches 8 bases. The CDR3 runs 18 residues. The germline gives CDR1 ENHRY, CDR2 SYGVKD. Germline trimming cut 3 bases from V and 0 bases from J; bases unmatched to any gene: 10. The CDR3 reads CAISDLRQGLPSYNEQFF. CDR3 nucleotide sequence: TGTGCCATCAGTGACCTAAGACAGGGGCTCCCCTCCTACAATGAGCAGTTCTTC.

The count of this clone is one. J is TRBJ2-2 and V is TRBV4-1, with TRBD2 matching 10 bases. Germline trimming cut 5 bases from V and 0 bases from J; bases unmatched to any gene: 6. The CDR3 covers 17 residues. Germline V gene sequence: CDR1 MGHRA, CDR2 YSYEKL. This CDR3 is CASSVRTSGANTGELFF. The CDR3 DNA follows: TGCGCCAGCAGCGTCAGGACTAGCGGCGCGAACACCGGGGAGCTGTTTTTT.

The genes are TRBV12-3 or TRBV12-4 and TRBJ1-3, with a possible D match to TRBD1 (5 bases). The V and J ends lost 2 bases and 9 bases respectively, with 8 bases between them. The CDR3 is made up of 12 amino acids. CDR3 in amino acids: CASSLQGGTIYF. The CDR3 DNA reads TGTGCCAGCAGTTTACAGGGAGGCACCATATATTTT.

This clone was recorded once. The CDR3, as DNA: TGTGCCAGCAGCTTAACTAGCGAGGAGACCCAGTACTTC. Its protein is CASSLTSEETQYF. The rearrangement links TRBV7-8 to TRBJ2-5; 7 bases agree with TRBD2. V shed 2 bases, J shed 5 bases, and the junction held 2 bases outside the gene matches. Germline V CDR1 and CDR2: SGHVS, FQNEAQ. This CDR3 comprises 13 residues. The whole variable domain, filled in from reference TRBV7-8 and TRBJ2-5, reads GAGVSQSPRYKVAKRGQDVALRCDPISGHVSLFWYQQALGQGPEFLTYFQNEAQLDKSGLPSDRFFAERPEGSVSTLKIQRTQQEDSAVYLCASSLTSEETQYFGPGTRLLVL.

V usage is TRBV5-4 and J usage is TRBJ2-1, with 8 bases aligning to TRBD1. The V and J ends lost 4 bases and 5 bases, in that order; junction bases with no gene match: 5. The germline V gene encodes CDR1 SGHNT and CDR2 YYREEE (reference sequence). The CDR3 loop spans 14 amino acids. Here the CDR3 DNA reads TGTGCCAGCAGCCAATGGACAGGGCACAATGAGCAGTTCTTC. Its translation: CASSQWTGHNEQFF.

Details on this clone: The sample contains more than one DNA sequence encoding this CDR3. The V gene is TRBV6-5, the J gene TRBJ1-5; TRBD1 agrees at 8 bases. CDR1 MNHEY and CDR2 SVGAGI come from the germline V gene. The CDR3 has 13 amino acids. J lost 6 bases, V lost 5 bases, and 3 bases had no gene match. DNA of the CDR3: TGTGCCAGCAGTACAGGGGGGGGTCAGCCCCAGCATTTT. Its protein product is CASSTGGGQPQHF.

The gene calls are TRBV19 and TRBJ2-5, with 8 bases identical to TRBD1. This CDR3 comprises 14 residues. Germline values: CDR1 LNHDA, CDR2 SQIVND (reference sequence). Losses at the gene ends were 6 bases for V and 4 bases for J; bases not matched to a gene: 7. CDR3 nucleotide sequence: TGTGCCAGTAGGGTGACAGGGGTTGGAGAGACCCAGTACTTC. Its translation: CASRVTGVGETQYF.

The chain links TRBV7-9 to TRBJ2-2; D is undetermined. The CDR3 length is 11 residues. Germline CDR1 reads SEHNR; CDR2 reads FQNEAQ (reference sequence). V lost 5 bases and J lost 5, with 3 bases in between. In nucleotides, the CDR3 is TGTGCCAGCAGCCTAACCGGGGAGCTGTTTTTT. It translates to CASSLTGELFF.

V is TRBV12-3 or TRBV12-4 and J is TRBJ1-2, with D possibly TRBD1 on 5 matching bases. V was clipped by 3 bases and J by 6 bases, with 11 bases between them. The CDR3 is 13 amino acids. The DNA of the CDR3 is TGTGCCAGCAGTTTCTCGGCAGGGCATGGCTACACCTTC. Translating it yields CASSFSAGHGYTF.

This chain joins TRBV19 and TRBJ2-7; D remains ambiguous. The CDR3 length is 12 residues. V lost 0 bases and J lost 4, with 4 bases in between. The V gene's germline CDR1 is LNHDA and CDR2 SQIVND (reference sequence). The CDR3: CASSIDPYEQYF. CDR3 coding DNA: TGTGCCAGTAGTATAGATCCTTACGAGCAGTACTTC.

The rearrangement uses TRBV7-2 and TRBJ2-7, with 7 bases that match TRBD2. CDR1 and CDR2 from the germline V gene are SGHTA and FQGNSA. Trimming cost V 5 bases and J 0 bases; bases outside gene matches: 7. The CDR3 runs 15 residues. The CDR3 DNA is TGTGCCAGCAGCGAGGGGACTACTTACTCCTACGAGCAGTACTTC. It is translated as CASSEGTTYSYEQYF.

Only a few counts were recorded for this clone. This chain joins TRBV3-1 (or the pseudogene TRBV3-2) and TRBJ1-2; D might be TRBD1 (5 bases). The CDR3 covers 14 residues. Per germline, CDR1 LGHDT and CDR2 YNNKEL (reference sequence). V lost 5 bases and J lost 3, with 13 bases in between. CDR3 coding DNA: TGTGCCAGCAGCGATCTAGGAGGGGACTATGGCTACACCTTC. Its translation is CASSDLGGDYGYTF.

This rearrangement joins TRBV5-5 to TRBJ1-4; 8 nucleotides agree with TRBD1. There are 15 residues in the CDR3. The germline gives CDR1 SGHKS, CDR2 YYEKEE (reference sequence). Trimming at V came to 2 bases and at J to 5 bases, leaving 5 bases not matched to a gene. The CDR3 spells CASSFLNRGNEKLFF. CDR3 DNA sequence: TGTGCCAGCAGCTTTTTAAACAGGGGGAATGAAAAACTGTTTTTT.

The genes are TRBV28 and TRBJ2-7; 9 nucleotides align to TRBD1. Trimming cost V 1 base and J 2 bases; bases outside gene matches: 6. The CDR3 loop spans 16 amino acids. Germline assignment: CDR1 MDHEN and CDR2 SYDVKM. Written as DNA, the CDR3 is TGTGCCAGCAGTTTATTTGGGGGACAGGGCCCCTACGAGCAGTACTTC. Translation gives CASSLFGGQGPYEQYF.

The CDR3 loop is CASSRLLAGLTYEQYF. Here the CDR3 DNA reads TGCGCCAGCAGTCGCCTACTAGCGGGCCTGACCTACGAGCAGTACTTC. V gene TRBV4-1 combines with J gene TRBJ2-7; 9 bases map to TRBD2. The CDR3 consists of 16 residues. Germline trimming cut 6 bases from V and 2 bases from J; bases unmatched to any gene: 11. The germline V gene has CDR1 MGHRA and CDR2 YSYEKL.

The J gene is TRBJ1-2, the V gene TRBV14, with TRBD1 matching over 8 bases. The CDR3 sequence is 14 residues long. Unmatched junction bases numbered 11, after V lost 6 bases and J lost 8 bases. Germline lookup yields CDR1 SGHDN and CDR2 FVKESK. As DNA, the CDR3 is TGTGCCAGCAGGTCCGCCGGGACAGGAGGCGGCTACACCTTC. It is translated as CASRSAGTGGGYTF. Complete variable domain (other parts from reference TRBV14 and TRBJ1-2): EAGVTQFPSHSVIEKGQTVTLRCDPISGHDNLYWYRRVMGKEIKFLLHFVKESKQDESGMPNNRFLAERTGGTYSTLKVQPAELEDSGVYFCASRSAGTGGGYTFGSGTRLTVV.

The chain uses TRBV4-1 and TRBJ2-7; possibly TRBD1 for D (6 bases). V gave up 1 base and J gave up 6 bases, with 16 bases separating them. Looked up from germline, CDR1 is MGHRA and CDR2 is YSYEKL. This CDR3 is built from 15 residues. CDR3 sequence (DNA): TGCGCCAGCAGCCAAGCCGGGACATCGGACGGCGAGCAGTACTTC. The encoded protein is CASSQAGTSDGEQYF.

The J gene is TRBJ1-1, the V gene TRBV7-8, with 9 bases lining up with TRBD1. In germline, CDR1 is SGHVS, CDR2 FQNEAQ. There are 14 residues in the CDR3. Trimming cost V 5 bases and J 6 bases; bases outside gene matches: 7. The CDR3 DNA reads TGTGCCAGCAGCGTTGGACAGGGGAGGGCTGAAGCTTTCTTT. Residues: CASSVGQGRAEAFF.

This clone was found a few times. This rearrangement joins TRBV5-6 to TRBJ1-1; perhaps TRBD1 as D (5 bases). Germline-derived CDR1 and CDR2 are SGHDT and YYEEEE. There are 16 residues in the CDR3. V lost 1 base to trimming and J lost 1 base, with 14 bases between them. The CDR3 sequence: CASSLRARAWNTEAFF. As DNA, the CDR3 is TGTGCCAGCAGCTTGCGCGCCAGGGCATGGAACACTGAAGCTTTCTTT. Looking up the rest from reference TRBV5-6 and TRBJ1-1 gives the full variable domain: DAGVTQSPTHLIKTRGQQVTLRCSPKSGHDTVSWYQQALGQGPQFIFQYYEEEERQRGNFPDRFSGHQFPNYSSELNVNALLLGDSALYLCASSLRARAWNTEAFFGQGTRLTVV.

V usage is TRBV7-2 and J usage is TRBJ2-2; D call uncertain. The CDR3 is 14 residues long. V lost 2 bases and J lost 3, with 7 bases in between. CDR1 and CDR2 from the germline V gene are SGHTA and FQGNSA. The CDR3, as DNA: TGTGCCAGCAGCTTACGGCGGCACACCGGGGAGCTGTTTTTT. This gives the protein CASSLRRHTGELFF.

In this sample, this clone turned up a few times. A junction boundary mismatches the germline segment, possibly from a read error. The V call is TRBV6-1, the J call TRBJ2-7; TRBD2 aligns across 7 bases. The CDR3 extends over 15 amino acids. Germline V gene sequence: CDR1 MNHNS, CDR2 SASEGT. The CDR3 DNA is TGTGCCAGCAGTGAATATCGGACTAGTTCCTTCGAGCAGTACTTC. Protein sequence: CASSEYRTSSFEQYF.

The chain combines TRBV28 with TRBJ2-4; D remains unclear. V was shortened by 6 bases and J by 0 bases, with 9 bases between the two germline ends. The germline V gene encodes CDR1 MDHEN and CDR2 SYDVKM. The CDR3 is 14 amino acids. The CDR3 region has the DNA TGTGCCAGCAGCTGGGCTGGAGCCAAAAACATTCAGTACTTC. Translating it yields CASSWAGAKNIQYF.

This clone appeared a few times. The V gene is TRBV19, the J gene TRBJ2-1; D is perhaps TRBD2 (5 bases). Per germline, CDR1 LNHDA and CDR2 SQIVND (reference sequence). This CDR3 contains 15 residues. Between the trimmed V and J ends, which lost 9 bases and 5 bases, there was a span of 20 bases. This CDR3 reads CASQSLSGLHNEQFF. The CDR3 DNA sequence: TGTGCCAGCCAGTCCCTATCCGGACTCCACAATGAGCAGTTCTTC.

In its sample, this clone was seen once. The chain uses TRBV4-3 and TRBJ1-6; a possible D gene is TRBD1 (6 bases). Germline V lookup: CDR1 LGHNA, CDR2 YSLEER. V lost 2 bases and J 9 bases, leaving 23 bases between the germline ends. The CDR3 runs 18 residues. The CDR3 protein is CASSQLTQGTLLGSPLHF. In DNA, the CDR3 is TGCGCCAGCAGCCAACTTACACAGGGAACGTTATTAGGTTCACCCCTCCACTTT.